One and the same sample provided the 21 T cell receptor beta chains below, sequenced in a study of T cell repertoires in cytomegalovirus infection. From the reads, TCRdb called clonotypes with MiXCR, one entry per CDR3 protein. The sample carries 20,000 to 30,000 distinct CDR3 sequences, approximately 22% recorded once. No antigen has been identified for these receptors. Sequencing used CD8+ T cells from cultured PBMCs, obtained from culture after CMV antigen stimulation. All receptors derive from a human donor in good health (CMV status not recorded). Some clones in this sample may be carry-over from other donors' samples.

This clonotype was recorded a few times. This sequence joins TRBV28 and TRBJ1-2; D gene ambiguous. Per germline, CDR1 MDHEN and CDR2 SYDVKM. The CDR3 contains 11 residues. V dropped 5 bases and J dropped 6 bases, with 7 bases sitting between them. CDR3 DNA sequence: TGTGCCAGCAGTCGGGGTAATGGCTACACCTTC. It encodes CASSRGNGYTF.

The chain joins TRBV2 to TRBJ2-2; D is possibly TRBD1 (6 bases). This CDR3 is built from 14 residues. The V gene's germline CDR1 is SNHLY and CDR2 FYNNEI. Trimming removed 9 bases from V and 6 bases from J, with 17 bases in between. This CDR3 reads CASRTEGVPGELFF. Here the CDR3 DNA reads TGTGCCAGTAGGACAGAGGGGGTTCCCGGGGAGCTGTTTTTT.

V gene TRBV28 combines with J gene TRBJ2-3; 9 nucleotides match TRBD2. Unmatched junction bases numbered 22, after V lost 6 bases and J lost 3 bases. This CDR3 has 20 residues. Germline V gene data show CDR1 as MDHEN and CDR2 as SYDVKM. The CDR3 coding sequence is TGTGCCAGCAGGACATTTCTGAGGAGCGGGGGGACCTGGGCAACAGATACGCAGTATTTT. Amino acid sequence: CASRTFLRSGGTWATDTQYF.

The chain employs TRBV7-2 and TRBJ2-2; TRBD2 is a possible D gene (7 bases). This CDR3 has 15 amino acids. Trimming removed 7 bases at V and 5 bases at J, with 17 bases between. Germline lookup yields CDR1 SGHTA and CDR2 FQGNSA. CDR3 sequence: CASKKGGGLTGELFF. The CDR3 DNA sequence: TGTGCCAGCAAAAAGGGGGGGGGCCTAACCGGGGAGCTGTTTTTT. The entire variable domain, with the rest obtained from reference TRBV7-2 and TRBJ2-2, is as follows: GAGVSQSPSNKVTEKGKDVELRCDPISGHTALYWYRQSLGQGLEFLIYFQGNSAPDKSGLPSDRFSAERTGGSVSTLTIQRTQQEDSAVYLCASKKGGGLTGELFFGEGSRLTVL.

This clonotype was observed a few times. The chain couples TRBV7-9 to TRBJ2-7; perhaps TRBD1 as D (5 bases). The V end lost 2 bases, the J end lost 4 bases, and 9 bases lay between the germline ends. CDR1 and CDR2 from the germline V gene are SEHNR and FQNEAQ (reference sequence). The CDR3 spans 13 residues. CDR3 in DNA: TGTGCCAGCAGCTTACAGGGAACTTACGAGCAGTACTTC. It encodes CASSLQGTYEQYF.

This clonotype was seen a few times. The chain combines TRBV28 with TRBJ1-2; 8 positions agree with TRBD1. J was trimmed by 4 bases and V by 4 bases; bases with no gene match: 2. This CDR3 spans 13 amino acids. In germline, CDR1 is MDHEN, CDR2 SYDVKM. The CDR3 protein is CASSWTGSYGYTF. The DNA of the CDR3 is TGTGCCAGCAGTTGGACAGGGAGCTATGGCTACACCTTC.

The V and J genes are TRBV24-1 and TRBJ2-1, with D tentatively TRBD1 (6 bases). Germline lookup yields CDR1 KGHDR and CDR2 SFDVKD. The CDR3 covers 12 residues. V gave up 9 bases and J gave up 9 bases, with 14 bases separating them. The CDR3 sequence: CATQGLAFEQFF. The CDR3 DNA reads TGTGCCACCCAGGGGCTAGCTTTTGAGCAGTTCTTC.

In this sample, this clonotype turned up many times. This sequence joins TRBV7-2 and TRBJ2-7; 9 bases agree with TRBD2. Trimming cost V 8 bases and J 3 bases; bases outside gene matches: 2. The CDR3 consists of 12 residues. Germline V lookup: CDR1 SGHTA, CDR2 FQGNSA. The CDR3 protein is CASGSGGYEQYF. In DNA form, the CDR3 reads TGTGCCAGCGGTAGCGGGGGCTACGAGCAGTACTTC.

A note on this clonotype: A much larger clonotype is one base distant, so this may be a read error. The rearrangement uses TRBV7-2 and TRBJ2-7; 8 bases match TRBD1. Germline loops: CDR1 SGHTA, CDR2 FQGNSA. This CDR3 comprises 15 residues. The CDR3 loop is CASSTNRGSSYVQYF. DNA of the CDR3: TGTGCCAGCAGCACGAACAGGGGGAGCTCCTACGTGCAGTACTTC.

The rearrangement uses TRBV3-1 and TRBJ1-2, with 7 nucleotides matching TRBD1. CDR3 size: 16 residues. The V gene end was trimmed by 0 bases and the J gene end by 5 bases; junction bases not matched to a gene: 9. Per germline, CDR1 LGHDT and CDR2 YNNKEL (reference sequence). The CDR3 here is CASSQDSRVGQYGYTF. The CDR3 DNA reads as TGTGCCAGCAGCCAAGATAGTAGGGTGGGACAGTATGGCTACACCTTC.

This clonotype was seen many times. The CDR3 region is CASSLAPGTAPLLAQYF. CDR3 sequence (DNA): TGTGCCAGCAGCTTAGCGCCGGGGACTGCCCCCCTCCTGGCGCAGTACTTC. V usage is TRBV7-6 and J usage is TRBJ2-5, with D perhaps TRBD2 (6 bases). V lost 0 bases and J lost 11, with 25 bases in between. The CDR3 covers 17 residues. Germline V gene data show CDR1 as SGHVS and CDR2 as FNYEAQ. The complete variable domain, with remaining parts taken from reference TRBV7-6 and TRBJ2-5, reads GAGVSQSPRYKVTKRGQDVALRCDPISGHVSLYWYRQALGQGPEFLTYFNYEAQQDKSGLPNDRFSAERPEGSISTLTIQRTEQRDSAMYRCASSLAPGTAPLLAQYFGPGTRLLVL.

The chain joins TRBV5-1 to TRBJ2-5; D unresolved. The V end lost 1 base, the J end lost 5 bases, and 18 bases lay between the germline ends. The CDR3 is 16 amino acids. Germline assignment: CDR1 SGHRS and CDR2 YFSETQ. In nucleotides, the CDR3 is TGCGCCAGCAGCTTGTTTGGGCAGGCCCCGGAGGAGACCCAGTACTTC. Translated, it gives CASSLFGQAPEETQYF.

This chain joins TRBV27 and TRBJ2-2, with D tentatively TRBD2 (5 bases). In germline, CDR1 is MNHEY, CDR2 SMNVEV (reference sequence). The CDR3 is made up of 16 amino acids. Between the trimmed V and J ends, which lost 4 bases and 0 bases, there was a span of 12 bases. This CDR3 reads CASSSPNGANTGELFF. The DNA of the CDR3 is TGTGCCAGCAGTTCCCCCAACGGGGCGAACACCGGGGAGCTGTTTTTT.

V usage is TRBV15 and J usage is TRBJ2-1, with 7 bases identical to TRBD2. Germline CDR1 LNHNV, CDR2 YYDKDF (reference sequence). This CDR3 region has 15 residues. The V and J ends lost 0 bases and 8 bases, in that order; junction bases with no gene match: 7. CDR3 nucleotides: TGTGCCACCAGCAGAGAAAGGGGAGGGGTCCATGAGCAGTTCTTC. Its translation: CATSRERGGVHEQFF.

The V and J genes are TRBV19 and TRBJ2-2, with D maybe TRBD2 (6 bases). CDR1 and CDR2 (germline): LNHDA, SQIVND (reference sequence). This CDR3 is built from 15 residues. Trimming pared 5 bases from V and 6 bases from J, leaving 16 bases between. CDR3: CASSGWAGTPGELFF. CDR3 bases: TGTGCCAGTAGTGGATGGGCGGGGACTCCCGGGGAGCTGTTTTTT.

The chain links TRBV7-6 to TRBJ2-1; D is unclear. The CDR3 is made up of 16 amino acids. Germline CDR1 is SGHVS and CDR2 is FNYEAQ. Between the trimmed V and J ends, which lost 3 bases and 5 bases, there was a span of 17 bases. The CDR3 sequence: CASSFPTGPNNNEQFF. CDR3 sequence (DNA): TGTGCCAGCAGCTTTCCGACGGGTCCGAATAACAATGAGCAGTTCTTC.

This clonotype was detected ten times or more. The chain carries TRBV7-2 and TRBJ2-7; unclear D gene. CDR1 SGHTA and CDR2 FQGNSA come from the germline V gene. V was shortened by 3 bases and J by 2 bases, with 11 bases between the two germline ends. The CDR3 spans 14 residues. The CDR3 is CASSLVGSPYEQYF. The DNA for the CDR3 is TGTGCCAGCAGCTTGGTAGGGTCCCCCTACGAGCAGTACTTC.

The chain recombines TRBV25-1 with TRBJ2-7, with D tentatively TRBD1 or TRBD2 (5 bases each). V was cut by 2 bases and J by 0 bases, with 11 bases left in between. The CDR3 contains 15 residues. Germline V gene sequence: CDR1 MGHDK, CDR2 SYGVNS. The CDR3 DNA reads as TGTGCCAGCAGTGAACCGGGACGGTGCTCCTACGAGCAGTACTTC. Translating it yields CASSEPGRCSYEQYF.

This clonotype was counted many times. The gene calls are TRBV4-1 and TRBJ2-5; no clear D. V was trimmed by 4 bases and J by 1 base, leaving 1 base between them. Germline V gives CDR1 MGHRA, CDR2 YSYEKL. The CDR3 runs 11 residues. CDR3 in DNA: TGCGCCAGCAGCCTCCAAGAGACCCAGTACTTC. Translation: CASSLQETQYF.

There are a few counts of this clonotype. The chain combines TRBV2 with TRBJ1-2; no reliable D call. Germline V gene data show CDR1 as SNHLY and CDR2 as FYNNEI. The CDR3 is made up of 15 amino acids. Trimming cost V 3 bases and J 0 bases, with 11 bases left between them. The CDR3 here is CASSDSGIANYGYTF. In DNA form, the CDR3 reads TGTGCCAGCAGTGACAGCGGAATAGCTAACTATGGCTACACCTTC. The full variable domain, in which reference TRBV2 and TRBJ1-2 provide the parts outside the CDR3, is EPEVTQTPSHQVTQMGQEVILRCVPISNHLYFYWYRQILGQKVEFLVSFYNNEISEKSEIFDDQFSVERPDGSNFTLKIRSTKLEDSAMYFCASSDSGIANYGYTFGSGTRLTVV.

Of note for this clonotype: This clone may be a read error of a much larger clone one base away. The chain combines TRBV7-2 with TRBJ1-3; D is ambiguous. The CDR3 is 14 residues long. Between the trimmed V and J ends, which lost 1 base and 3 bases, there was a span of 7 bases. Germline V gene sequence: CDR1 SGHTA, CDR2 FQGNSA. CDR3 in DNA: TGTGCCAGCAGCTTAGGCGGAATTGGAAACACCATATATTTT. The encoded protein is CASSLGGIGNTIYF. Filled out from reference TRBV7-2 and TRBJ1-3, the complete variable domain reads GAGVSQSPSNKVTEKGKDVELRCDPISGHTALYWYRQSLGQGLEFLIYFQGNSAPDKSGLPSDRFSAERTGGSVSTLTIQRTQQEDSAVYLCASSLGGIGNTIYFGEGSWLTVV.